A single sample is the source of the 23 T cell receptor beta chains below, sequenced in a study of shared clonotypes between healthy human individuals. The protocol was immunoSEQ multiplex PCR, while the TCRdb copy is restricted to in-frame clones and leaves out a portion. The data hold over a million clones, with approximately 97% observed a single time. Material for sequencing was naive CD4+ T cells sorted from blood. Subset specified: CD45RA+ positively selected. All receptors derive from a man aged 25 to 40 in good health.

This rearrangement joins TRBV7-9 to TRBJ2-3; 8 positions agree with TRBD2. The trim removed 1 base at V and 2 bases at J, leaving 5 bases unmatched. CDR1 and CDR2 (germline): SEHNR, FQNEAQ (reference sequence). This CDR3 contains 16 residues. The CDR3 DNA sequence: TGTGCCAGCAGCTTAGGAACTAGCGGATTCACAGATACGCAGTATTTT. Translation: CASSLGTSGFTDTQYF. Complete variable domain (other parts from reference TRBV7-9 and TRBJ2-3): DTGVSQNPRHKITKRGQNVTFRCDPISEHNRLYWYRQTLGQGPEFLTYFQNEAQLEKSRLLSDRFSAERPKGSFSTLEIQRTEQGDSAMYLCASSLGTSGFTDTQYFGPGTRLTVL.

The count of this clone is one. The rearrangement joins TRBV15 to TRBJ1-1; D is unclear. The germline gives CDR1 LNHNV, CDR2 YYDKDF (reference sequence). Trimming pared 1 base from V and 11 bases from J, leaving 23 bases between. This CDR3 has 16 residues. The CDR3 sequence: CATSRGALRPAAIAFF. In nucleotides, the CDR3 is TGTGCCACCAGCAGAGGGGCCCTCAGACCGGCGGCTATCGCTTTCTTT.

A note on this clone: Other DNA sequences in this sample translate to the same CDR3. The V and J genes are TRBV28 and TRBJ2-7, with 8 bases aligning to TRBD2. CDR3 length equals 13 residues. From germline, CDR1 is MDHEN and CDR2 SYDVKM. V shed 5 bases, J shed 0 bases, and the junction held 0 bases outside the gene matches. CDR3 DNA sequence: TGTGCCAGCAGTAGCGGGAGCTCCTACGAGCAGTACTTC. Encoded protein: CASSSGSSYEQYF.

J is TRBJ2-7 and V is TRBV2, with D possibly TRBD1 on 8 matching bases. CDR3 size: 14 residues. Per germline, CDR1 SNHLY and CDR2 FYNNEI. V dropped 10 bases and J dropped 6 bases, with 22 bases sitting between them. The CDR3 nucleotides are TGTGCCATACTAAATGCGGACAGGGAGGGCGAGCAGTACTTC. Its translation is CAILNADREGEQYF.

The gene calls are TRBV5-1 and TRBJ2-3; TRBD1 matches 8 bases. Germline loops: CDR1 SGHRS, CDR2 YFSETQ. V was pared by 3 bases and J by 2 bases, with 11 bases of the junction left unmatched. This CDR3 contains 17 residues. DNA of the CDR3: TGCGCCAGCAGCTCCCAGGGGGCCCAACTTGACACAGATACGCAGTATTTT. Translating gives CASSSQGAQLDTDTQYF.

This clone appeared once. The rearrangement joins TRBV28 to TRBJ2-7, with a weak D call TRBD2 (6 bases). Germline values: CDR1 MDHEN, CDR2 SYDVKM. The CDR3 contains 15 residues. Trimming stripped 6 bases from V and 7 bases from J, with 22 bases between. As DNA, the CDR3 is TGTGCCAGCAGGCTACCGGCGGACGGGGGTAGGGAGCAGTACTTC. Protein: CASRLPADGGREQYF.

This clone was counted between two and nine times. The gene calls are TRBV7-6 and TRBJ2-2; possible D gene TRBD1, 5 bases. The CDR3 runs 15 residues. Germline V CDR1 and CDR2: SGHVS, FNYEAQ. Between the trimmed V and J ends, which lost 5 bases and 2 bases, there was a span of 12 bases. Here the CDR3 DNA reads TGTGCCAGCAGCGTAAACCAGGGAAACACCGGGGAGCTGTTTTTT. Its translation is CASSVNQGNTGELFF.

The chain carries TRBV11-2 and TRBJ2-2; 8 bases are a match to TRBD1. CDR1 is SGHAT, CDR2 FQNNGV, per germline. CDR3 length: 16 amino acids. V lost 4 bases and J lost 6; bases outside the gene matches: 10. CDR3 sequence reads: CASSSRTGWGAGELFF. The CDR3 DNA sequence: TGTGCCAGCAGCTCTCGGACAGGGTGGGGAGCCGGGGAGCTGTTTTTT. The variable domain in full, with the rest retrieved from reference TRBV11-2 and TRBJ2-2, is EAGVAQSPRYKIIEKRQSVAFWCNPISGHATLYWYQQILGQGPKLLIQFQNNGVVDDSQLPKDRFSAERLKGVDSTLKIQPAKLEDSAVYLCASSSRTGWGAGELFFGEGSRLTVL.

The chain carries TRBV9 and TRBJ2-1; either TRBD1 or TRBD2 may supply D (5 bases each). CDR1 is SGDLS and CDR2 is YYNGEE in the germline V gene. The CDR3 is 14 amino acids. V was clipped by 4 bases and J by 4 bases, with 12 bases between them. CDR3 bases: TGTGCCAGCAGCCAGGGAGATCTATACAATGAGCAGTTCTTC. This codes for CASSQGDLYNEQFF.

The chain is built from TRBV5-3 and TRBJ1-5; a weak D match, TRBD1 (5 bases). TRBV5-3 is flagged as an ORF with uncertain function. The CDR3 has 12 residues. Trimming removed 8 bases at V and 7 bases at J, with 13 bases between. CDR3 sequence: CARWGPGQPQHF. The CDR3 region has the DNA TGTGCCAGGTGGGGCCCGGGGCAGCCCCAGCATTTT.

The chain combines TRBV19 with TRBJ1-1, with 7 nucleotides matching TRBD1. Unmatched junction bases numbered 11, after V lost 5 bases and J lost 8 bases. Germline V CDR1 and CDR2: LNHDA, SQIVND (reference sequence). The CDR3 loop spans 14 amino acids. CDR3 loop: CASSFLDRVAEAFF. In nucleotides, the CDR3 is TGTGCCAGTAGTTTTCTTGACAGGGTGGCGGAAGCTTTCTTT. Using reference TRBV19 and TRBJ1-1 for the parts outside the CDR3, the full variable domain is DGGITQSPKYLFRKEGQNVTLSCEQNLNHDAMYWYRQDPGQGLRLIYYSQIVNDFQKGDIAEGYSVSREKKESFPLTVTSAQKNPTAFYLCASSFLDRVAEAFFGQGTRLTVV.

This chain links TRBV7-6 with TRBJ2-7, with 10 bases matching TRBD1. Germline V gene lookup returns CDR1 SGHVS and CDR2 FNYEAQ. The CDR3 is made up of 15 amino acids. Trimming cost V 5 bases and J 3 bases; bases outside gene matches: 7. The chain's CDR3 is CASSPPGTGVYEQYF. In DNA form, the CDR3 reads TGTGCCAGCAGCCCACCGGGGACAGGGGTCTACGAGCAGTACTTC.

The rearrangement uses TRBV13 and TRBJ1-5; the D is unclear. This CDR3 spans 14 amino acids. Between the trimmed V and J ends, which lost 1 base and 2 bases, there was a span of 6 bases. CDR1 is PRHDT and CDR2 is FYEKMQ in the germline V gene (reference sequence). The CDR3 nucleotides read TGTGCCAGCAGCTTAGAGGGTCGCAATCAGCCCCAGCATTTT. Encoded protein: CASSLEGRNQPQHF.

This chain uses TRBV27 with TRBJ2-2; perhaps TRBD2 as D (6 bases). Germline values: CDR1 MNHEY, CDR2 SMNVEV (reference sequence). There are 14 residues in the CDR3. V dropped 6 bases and J dropped 3 bases, with 11 bases sitting between them. CDR3 nucleotide sequence: TGTGCCAGCAGGTGGGGGGTTGACACCGGGGAGCTGTTTTTT. It codes for CASRWGVDTGELFF.

The rearrangement links TRBV4-1 to TRBJ2-7; possibly TRBD1 or TRBD2 for D (6 bases each). The ends were cut back, 3 bases at V and 11 bases at J, with 23 bases in the middle. The CDR3 totals 15 residues. Per the germline V gene, CDR1 is MGHRA and CDR2 is YSYEKL. Here the CDR3 reads CASSQDYRGPTEKYF. The CDR3 DNA reads TGCGCCAGCAGCCAGGACTACCGGGGGCCGACAGAAAAGTACTTC.

V and J are TRBV19 and TRBJ1-1, with D possibly matching TRBD1 (5 bases). Germline-derived CDR1 and CDR2 are LNHDA and SQIVND (reference sequence). The CDR3 spans 14 residues. The V end lost 6 bases, the J end lost 5 bases, and 16 bases lay between the germline ends. CDR3 region: CASRPGGGATEAFF. Written as DNA, the CDR3 is TGTGCCAGTAGGCCCGGGGGGGGAGCGACTGAAGCTTTCTTT. Variable domain in full (rest from reference TRBV19 and TRBJ1-1): DGGITQSPKYLFRKEGQNVTLSCEQNLNHDAMYWYRQDPGQGLRLIYYSQIVNDFQKGDIAEGYSVSREKKESFPLTVTSAQKNPTAFYLCASRPGGGATEAFFGQGTRLTVV.

The chain is built from TRBV7-8 and TRBJ1-1; 8 bases are a match to TRBD1. Trimming took 4 bases from V and 4 from J; bases not matched to a gene: 5. The CDR3 covers 14 residues. Germline V gives CDR1 SGHVS, CDR2 FQNEAQ. As DNA, the CDR3 is TGTGCCAGCAGCTCGACAGGGGAGCGCACTGAAGCTTTCTTT. Translation gives CASSSTGERTEAFF.

CDR3 amino acids: CASSQDPGPNSYNEQFF. The CDR3 DNA reads TGCGCCAGCAGCCAAGACCCGGGACCCAACTCCTACAATGAGCAGTTCTTC. This rearrangement joins TRBV4-3 to TRBJ2-1; possibly TRBD1 or TRBD2 for D (5 bases each). This CDR3 region has 17 residues. V lost 0 bases to trimming and J lost 0 bases, with 12 bases between them. CDR1 is LGHNA, CDR2 YSLEER, per germline.

This chain joins TRBV6-1 and TRBJ2-7, with D hard to call. V was shortened by 3 bases and J by 5 bases, with 11 bases between the two germline ends. The CDR3 has 13 residues. CDR1 MNHNS and CDR2 SASEGT come from the germline V gene. This CDR3 reads CASSEGLTDEQYF. CDR3 bases: TGTGCCAGCAGTGAGGGTCTAACGGACGAGCAGTACTTC.

The chain is built from TRBV2 and TRBJ1-4, with TRBD1 matching over 7 bases. The CDR3 covers 15 residues. Trimming at V came to 4 bases and at J to 8 bases, leaving 10 bases not matched to a gene. Looked up from germline, CDR1 is SNHLY and CDR2 is FYNNEI. The CDR3 is CASSVDIRGQEKLFF. CDR3 in DNA: TGTGCCAGCAGTGTTGATATTAGGGGACAGGAAAAACTGTTTTTT.

The chain combines TRBV5-1 with TRBJ2-1; a possible D gene is TRBD1 (5 bases). CDR1 is SGHRS and CDR2 is YFSETQ in the germline V gene. Trimming removed 0 bases at V and 6 bases at J, with 7 bases between. The CDR3 sequence is 13 residues long. CDR3 sequence: CASSLETANEQFF. The CDR3 DNA is TGCGCCAGCAGCTTGGAGACAGCCAATGAGCAGTTCTTC.

For the CDR3, the DNA is TGTGCCAGCCGGAAGAGTGTGCGGGAGGGGAGTGGGTACGAGCAGTACTTC. Protein product: CASRKSVREGSGYEQYF. The chain couples TRBV27 to TRBJ2-7; 9 nucleotides align to TRBD2. Trimming removed 8 bases from V and 4 bases from J; junction bases left unmatched: 18. The germline V gene has CDR1 MNHEY and CDR2 SMNVEV (reference sequence). The CDR3 length is 17 residues.

This chain joins TRBV15 and TRBJ2-1; a possible D gene is TRBD2 (5 bases). Germline lookup yields CDR1 LNHNV and CDR2 YYDKDF (reference sequence). The germline V and J ends were trimmed by 5 bases and 8 bases, with 10 bases remaining between them. This CDR3 has 12 residues. CDR3 sequence: CATSYGVYEQFF. In nucleotides, the CDR3 is TGTGCCACCAGCTACGGGGTATATGAGCAGTTCTTC.